This paragraph covers one TCR beta chain sequence. The CDR3 loop spans 13 amino acids. CDR1 is MNHEY and CDR2 is SVGAGI in the germline V gene. V lost 3 bases, J lost 11 bases, and 14 bases lay in between. TCR sequencing used cDNA made by reverse transcription of extracted RNA. The method was immunoSEQ multiplex PCR; TCRdb's version includes in-frame clones alone and lacks a portion of them. This table has 190,000 or so clones, roughly 62% appearing once. Treatment defined: oral pan-JAK inhibitor, 5-10 mg twice daily. This sample was taken from a study of CD8+ T cells in alopecia areata. The sequences come from CD8+ T cells sorted from blood, collected at week 24, from a patient treated with tofacitinib. This clonotype was sampled from a human donor with alopecia areata. The chain uses TRBV6-5 and TRBJ1-5; tentative D call: TRBD1 (6 bases). The CDR3 nucleotides read TGTGCCAGCAGTTATTCGGGGGAGGGGGCCCAGCATTTT. This codes for CASSYSGEGAQHF.